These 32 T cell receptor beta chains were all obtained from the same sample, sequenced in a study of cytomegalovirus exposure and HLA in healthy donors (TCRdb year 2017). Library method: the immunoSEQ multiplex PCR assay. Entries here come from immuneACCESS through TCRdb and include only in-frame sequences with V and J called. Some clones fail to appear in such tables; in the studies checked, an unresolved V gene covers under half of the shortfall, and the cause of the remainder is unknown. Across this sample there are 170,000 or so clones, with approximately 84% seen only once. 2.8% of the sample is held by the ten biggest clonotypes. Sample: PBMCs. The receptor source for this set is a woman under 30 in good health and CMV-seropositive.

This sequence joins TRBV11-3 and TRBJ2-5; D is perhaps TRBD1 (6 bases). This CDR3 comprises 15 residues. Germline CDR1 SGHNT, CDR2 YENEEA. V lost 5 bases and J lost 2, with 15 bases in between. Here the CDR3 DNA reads TGTGCCAGCAGCGAGGGACAAGGAGTACAAGAGACCCAGTACTTC. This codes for CASSEGQGVQETQYF.

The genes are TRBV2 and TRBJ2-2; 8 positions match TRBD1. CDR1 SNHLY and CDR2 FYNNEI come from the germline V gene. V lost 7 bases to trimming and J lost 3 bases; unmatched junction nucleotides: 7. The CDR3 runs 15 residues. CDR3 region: CASTGGSVHTGELFF. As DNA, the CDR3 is TGTGCCAGCACAGGGGGCTCGGTGCACACCGGGGAGCTGTTTTTT.

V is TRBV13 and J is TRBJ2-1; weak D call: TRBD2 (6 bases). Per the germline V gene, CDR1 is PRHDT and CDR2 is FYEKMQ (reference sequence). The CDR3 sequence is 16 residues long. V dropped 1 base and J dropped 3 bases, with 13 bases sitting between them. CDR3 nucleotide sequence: TGTGCCAGCAGCTTAGTGGTGGGGGGTAGCTACAATGAGCAGTTCTTC. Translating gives CASSLVVGGSYNEQFF.

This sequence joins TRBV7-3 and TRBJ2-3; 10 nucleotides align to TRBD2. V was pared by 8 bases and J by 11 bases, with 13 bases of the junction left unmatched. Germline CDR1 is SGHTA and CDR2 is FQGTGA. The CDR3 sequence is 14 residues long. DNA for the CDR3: TGTGCCAGCGGAGCGGGGGGGCCTGGAGTAGAGCAGTATTTT. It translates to CASGAGGPGVEQYF.

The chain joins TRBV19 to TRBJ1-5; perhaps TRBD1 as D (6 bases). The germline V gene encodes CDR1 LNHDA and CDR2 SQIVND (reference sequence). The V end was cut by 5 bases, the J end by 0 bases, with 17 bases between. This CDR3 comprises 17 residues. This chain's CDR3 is CASSPPVQGFSNQPQHF. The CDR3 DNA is TGTGCCAGTAGTCCTCCTGTACAGGGTTTTAGCAATCAGCCCCAGCATTTT.

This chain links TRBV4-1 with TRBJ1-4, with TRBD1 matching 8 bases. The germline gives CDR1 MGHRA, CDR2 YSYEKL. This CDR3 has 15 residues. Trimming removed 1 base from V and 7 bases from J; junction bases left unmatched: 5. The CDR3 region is CASSQGPDRAEKLFF. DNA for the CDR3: TGCGCCAGCAGCCAAGGGCCGGACAGGGCTGAAAAACTGTTTTTT.

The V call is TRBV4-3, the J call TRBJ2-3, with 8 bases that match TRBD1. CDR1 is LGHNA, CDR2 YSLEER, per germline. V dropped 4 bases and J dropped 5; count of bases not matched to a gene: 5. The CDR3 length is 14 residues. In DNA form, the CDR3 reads TGCGCCAGCAGCCCAGGGGGCGCGGGAGATACGCAGTATTTT. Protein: CASSPGGAGDTQYF.

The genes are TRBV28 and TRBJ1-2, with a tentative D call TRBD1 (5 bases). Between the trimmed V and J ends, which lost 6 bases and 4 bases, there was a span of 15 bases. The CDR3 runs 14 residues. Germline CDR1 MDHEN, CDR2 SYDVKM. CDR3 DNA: TGTGCCAGCAGGCTGGGGGGGGTCGGCTATGGCTACACCTTC. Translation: CASRLGGVGYGYTF.

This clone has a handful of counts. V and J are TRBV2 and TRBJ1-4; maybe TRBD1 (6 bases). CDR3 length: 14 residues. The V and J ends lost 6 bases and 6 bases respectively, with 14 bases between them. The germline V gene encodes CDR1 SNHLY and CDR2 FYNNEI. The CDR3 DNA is TGTGCCAGCAGAACAGGGTCTTCTTATGAAAAACTGTTTTTT. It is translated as CASRTGSSYEKLFF.

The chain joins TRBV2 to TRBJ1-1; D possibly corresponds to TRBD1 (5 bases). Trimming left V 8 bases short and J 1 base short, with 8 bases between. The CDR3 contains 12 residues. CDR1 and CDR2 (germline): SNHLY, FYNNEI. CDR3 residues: CASPRGNTEAFF. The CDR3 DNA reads TGTGCCAGCCCTAGGGGGAACACTGAAGCTTTCTTT.

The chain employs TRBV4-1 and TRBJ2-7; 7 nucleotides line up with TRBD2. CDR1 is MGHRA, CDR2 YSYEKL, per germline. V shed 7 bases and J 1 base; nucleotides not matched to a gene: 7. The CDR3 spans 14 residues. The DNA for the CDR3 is TGCGCCAGCAAAGTAGCGGGCGGGTCCTACGAGCAGTACTTC. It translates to CASKVAGGSYEQYF.

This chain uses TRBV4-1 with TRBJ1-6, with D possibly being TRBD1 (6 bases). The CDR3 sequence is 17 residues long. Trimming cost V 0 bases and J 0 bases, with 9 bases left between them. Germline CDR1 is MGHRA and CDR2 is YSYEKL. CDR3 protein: CASSQEDRSSYNSPLHF. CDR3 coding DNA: TGCGCCAGCAGCCAAGAAGACAGGAGCTCCTATAATTCACCCCTCCACTTT.

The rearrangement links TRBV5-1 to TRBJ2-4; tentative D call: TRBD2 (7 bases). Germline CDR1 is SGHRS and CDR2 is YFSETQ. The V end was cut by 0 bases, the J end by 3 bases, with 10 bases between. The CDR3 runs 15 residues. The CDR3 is CASSLAGGDKNIQYF. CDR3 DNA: TGCGCCAGCAGCTTGGCGGGGGGCGACAAAAACATTCAGTACTTC. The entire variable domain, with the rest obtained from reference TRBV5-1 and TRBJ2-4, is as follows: KAGVTQTPRYLIKTRGQQVTLSCSPISGHRSVSWYQQTPGQGLQFLFEYFSETQRNKGNFPGRFSGRQFSNSRSEMNVSTLELGDSALYLCASSLAGGDKNIQYFGAGTRLSVL.

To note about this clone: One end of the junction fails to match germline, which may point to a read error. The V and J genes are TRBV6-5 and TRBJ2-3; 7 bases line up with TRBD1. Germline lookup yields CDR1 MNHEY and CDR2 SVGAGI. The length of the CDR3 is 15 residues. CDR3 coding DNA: TGTGCCAGCAGACCCACTAGAACTGGGACAGATACGCAGTGTTTT. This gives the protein CASRPTRTGTDTQCF.

CDR3 nucleotide sequence: TGTGCCAGCAGCGTAGCCCTCGGGGGGGACTACGAGCAGTACTTC. This encodes CASSVALGGDYEQYF. This rearrangement joins TRBV9 to TRBJ2-7; 8 positions agree with TRBD2. This CDR3 spans 15 amino acids. The V and J ends lost 0 bases and 3 bases, in that order; junction bases with no gene match: 5. In germline, CDR1 is SGDLS, CDR2 YYNGEE.

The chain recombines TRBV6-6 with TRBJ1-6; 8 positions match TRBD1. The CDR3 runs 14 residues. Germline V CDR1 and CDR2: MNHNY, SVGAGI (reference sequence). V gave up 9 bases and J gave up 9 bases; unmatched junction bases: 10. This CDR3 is CASTQGEVGSPLHF. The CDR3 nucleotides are TGTGCCAGTACACAGGGGGAGGTGGGTTCACCCCTCCACTTT.

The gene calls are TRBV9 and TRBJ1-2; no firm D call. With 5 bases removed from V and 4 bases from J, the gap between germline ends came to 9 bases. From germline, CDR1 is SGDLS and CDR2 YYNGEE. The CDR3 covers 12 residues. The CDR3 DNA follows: TGTGCCAGCAGGCGGCGGGCCTATGGCTACACCTTC. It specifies CASRRRAYGYTF.

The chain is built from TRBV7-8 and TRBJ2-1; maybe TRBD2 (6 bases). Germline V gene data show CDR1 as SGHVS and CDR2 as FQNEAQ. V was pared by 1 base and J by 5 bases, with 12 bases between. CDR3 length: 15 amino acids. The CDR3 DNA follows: TGTGCCAGCAGCTTAGTTTTGGGACTCCACAATGAGCAGTTCTTC. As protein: CASSLVLGLHNEQFF.

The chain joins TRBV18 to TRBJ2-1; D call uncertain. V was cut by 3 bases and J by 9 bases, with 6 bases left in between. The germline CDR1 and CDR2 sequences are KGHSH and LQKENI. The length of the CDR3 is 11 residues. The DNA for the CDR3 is TGTGCCAGCTCACCTTCGGGTGAGCAGTTCTTC. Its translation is CASSPSGEQFF.

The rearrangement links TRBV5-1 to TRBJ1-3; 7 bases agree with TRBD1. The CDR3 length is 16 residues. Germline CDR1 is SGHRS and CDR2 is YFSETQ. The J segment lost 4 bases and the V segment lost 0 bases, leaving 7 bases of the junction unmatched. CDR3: CASSLGPQGTGNTIYF. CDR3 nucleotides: TGCGCCAGCAGCTTGGGCCCACAGGGGACGGGAAACACCATATATTTT.

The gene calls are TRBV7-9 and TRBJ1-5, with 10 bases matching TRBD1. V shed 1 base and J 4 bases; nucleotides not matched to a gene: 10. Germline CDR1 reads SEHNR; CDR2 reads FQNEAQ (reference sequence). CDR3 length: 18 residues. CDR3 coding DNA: TGTGCCAGCAGCTTAGGGGTCCGGGACAGGGGAAGGAATCAGCCCCAGCATTTT. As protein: CASSLGVRDRGRNQPQHF.

CDR3 region: CASSVAGGLYNEQFF. The CDR3, as DNA: TGTGCCAGCAGCGTAGCCGGGGGGCTATACAATGAGCAGTTCTTC. V usage is TRBV9 and J usage is TRBJ2-1; maybe TRBD2 (7 bases). The CDR3 is 15 residues long. Germline V lookup: CDR1 SGDLS, CDR2 YYNGEE. Trimming took 0 bases from V and 4 from J, leaving 11 bases between them.

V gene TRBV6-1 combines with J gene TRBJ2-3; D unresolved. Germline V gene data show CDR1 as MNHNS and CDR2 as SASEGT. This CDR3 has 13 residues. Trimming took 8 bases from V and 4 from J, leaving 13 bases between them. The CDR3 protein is CASRAVEADTQYF. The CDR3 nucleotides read TGTGCCAGCCGAGCCGTAGAGGCAGATACGCAGTATTTT.

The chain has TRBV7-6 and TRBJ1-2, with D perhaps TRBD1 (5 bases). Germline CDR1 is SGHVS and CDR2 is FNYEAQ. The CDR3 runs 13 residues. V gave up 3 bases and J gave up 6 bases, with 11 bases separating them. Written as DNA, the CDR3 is TGTGCCAGCAGCTTCCCAGGGCACGATGGCTACACCTTC. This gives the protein CASSFPGHDGYTF. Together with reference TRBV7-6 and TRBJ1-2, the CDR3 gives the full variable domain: GAGVSQSPRYKVTKRGQDVALRCDPISGHVSLYWYRQALGQGPEFLTYFNYEAQQDKSGLPNDRFSAERPEGSISTLTIQRTEQRDSAMYRCASSFPGHDGYTFGSGTRLTVV.

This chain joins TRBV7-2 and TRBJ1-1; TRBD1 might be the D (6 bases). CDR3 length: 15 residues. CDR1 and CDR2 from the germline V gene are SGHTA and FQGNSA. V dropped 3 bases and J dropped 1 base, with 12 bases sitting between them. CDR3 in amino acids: CASSFRTARNTEAFF. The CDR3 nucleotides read TGTGCCAGCAGCTTCCGGACAGCCCGGAACACTGAAGCTTTCTTT. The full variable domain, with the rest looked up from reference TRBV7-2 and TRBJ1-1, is GAGVSQSPSNKVTEKGKDVELRCDPISGHTALYWYRQSLGQGLEFLIYFQGNSAPDKSGLPSDRFSAERTGGSVSTLTIQRTQQEDSAVYLCASSFRTARNTEAFFGQGTRLTVV.

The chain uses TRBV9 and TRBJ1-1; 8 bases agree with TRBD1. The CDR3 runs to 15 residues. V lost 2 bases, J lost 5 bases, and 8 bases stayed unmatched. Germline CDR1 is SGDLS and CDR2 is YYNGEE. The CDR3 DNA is TGTGCCAGCAGCGTCTACAGGGGGTCGGGTACTGAAGCTTTCTTT. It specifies CASSVYRGSGTEAFF.

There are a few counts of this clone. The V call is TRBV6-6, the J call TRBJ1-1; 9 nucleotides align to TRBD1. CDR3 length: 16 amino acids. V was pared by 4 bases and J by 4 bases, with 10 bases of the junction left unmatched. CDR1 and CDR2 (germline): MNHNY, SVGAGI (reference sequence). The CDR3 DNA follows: TGTGCCAGCAGTTTCCGGACAGGGGTGGGTAGCACTGAAGCTTTCTTT. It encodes CASSFRTGVGSTEAFF.

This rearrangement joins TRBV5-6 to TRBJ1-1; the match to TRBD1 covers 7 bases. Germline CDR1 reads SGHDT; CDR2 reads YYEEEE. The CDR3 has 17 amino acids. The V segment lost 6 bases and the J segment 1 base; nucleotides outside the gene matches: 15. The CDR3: CASTSTRDSSGNTEAFF. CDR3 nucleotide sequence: TGTGCCAGCACCTCTACGCGGGACAGCTCGGGGAACACTGAAGCTTTCTTT.

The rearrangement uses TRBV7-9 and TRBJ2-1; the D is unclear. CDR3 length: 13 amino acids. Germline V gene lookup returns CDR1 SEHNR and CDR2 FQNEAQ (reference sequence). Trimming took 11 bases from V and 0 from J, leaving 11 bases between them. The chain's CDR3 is CAVDLSSYNEQFF. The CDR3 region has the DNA TGTGCCGTTGATCTAAGCTCCTACAATGAGCAGTTCTTC.

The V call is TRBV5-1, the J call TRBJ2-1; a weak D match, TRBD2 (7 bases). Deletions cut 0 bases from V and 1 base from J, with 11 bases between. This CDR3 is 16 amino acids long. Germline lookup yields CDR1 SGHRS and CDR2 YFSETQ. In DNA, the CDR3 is TGCGCCAGCAGCTTGGTCGGGGGGCAATCCTACAATGAGCAGTTCTTC. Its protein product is CASSLVGGQSYNEQFF. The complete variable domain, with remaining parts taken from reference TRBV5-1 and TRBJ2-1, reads KAGVTQTPRYLIKTRGQQVTLSCSPISGHRSVSWYQQTPGQGLQFLFEYFSETQRNKGNFPGRFSGRQFSNSRSEMNVSTLELGDSALYLCASSLVGGQSYNEQFFGPGTRLTVL.

CDR3 sequence reads: CASSLVIGLNTEAFF. DNA for the CDR3: TGTGCCAGCAGCTTAGTGATCGGGTTGAACACTGAAGCTTTCTTT. V usage is TRBV7-9 and J usage is TRBJ1-1; D remains unclear. The CDR3 has 15 residues. With 1 base removed from V and 0 bases from J, the gap between germline ends came to 9 bases. CDR1 and CDR2 (germline): SEHNR, FQNEAQ (reference sequence).

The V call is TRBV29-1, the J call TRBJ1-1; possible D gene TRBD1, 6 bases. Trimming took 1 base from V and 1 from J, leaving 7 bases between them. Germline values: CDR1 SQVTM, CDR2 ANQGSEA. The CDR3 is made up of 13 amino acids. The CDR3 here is CSVEGGQNTEAFF. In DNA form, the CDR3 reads TGCAGCGTTGAAGGGGGGCAGAACACTGAAGCTTTCTTT. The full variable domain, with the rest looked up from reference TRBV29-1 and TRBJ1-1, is SAVISQKPSRDICQRGTSLTIQCQVDSQVTMMFWYRQQPGQSLTLIATANQGSEATYESGFVIDKFPISRPNLTFSTLTVSNMSPEDSSIYLCSVEGGQNTEAFFGQGTRLTVV.